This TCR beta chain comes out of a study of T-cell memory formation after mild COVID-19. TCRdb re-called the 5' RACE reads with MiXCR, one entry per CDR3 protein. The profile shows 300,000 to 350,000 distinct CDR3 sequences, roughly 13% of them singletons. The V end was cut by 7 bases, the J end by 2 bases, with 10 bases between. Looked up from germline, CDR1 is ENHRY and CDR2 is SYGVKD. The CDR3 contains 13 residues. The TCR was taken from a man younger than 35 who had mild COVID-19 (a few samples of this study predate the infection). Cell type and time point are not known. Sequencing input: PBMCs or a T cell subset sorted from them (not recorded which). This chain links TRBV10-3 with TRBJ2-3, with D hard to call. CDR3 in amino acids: CAINEVSTDTQYF. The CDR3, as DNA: TGTGCCATCAATGAAGTATCCACAGATACGCAGTATTTT.